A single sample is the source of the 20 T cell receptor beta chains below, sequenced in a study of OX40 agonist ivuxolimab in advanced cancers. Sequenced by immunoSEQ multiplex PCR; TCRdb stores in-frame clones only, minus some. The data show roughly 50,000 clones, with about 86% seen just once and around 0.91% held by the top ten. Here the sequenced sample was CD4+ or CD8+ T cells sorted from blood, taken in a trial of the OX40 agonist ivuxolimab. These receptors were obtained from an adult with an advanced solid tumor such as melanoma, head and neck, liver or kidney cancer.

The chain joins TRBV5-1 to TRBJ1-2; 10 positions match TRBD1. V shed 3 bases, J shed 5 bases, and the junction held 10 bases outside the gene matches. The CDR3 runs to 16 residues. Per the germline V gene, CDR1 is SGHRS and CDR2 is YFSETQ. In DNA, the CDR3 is TGCGCCAGCAGCTCTGGAAGAAGACAGGGGGCGTATGGCTACACCTTC. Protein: CASSSGRRQGAYGYTF.

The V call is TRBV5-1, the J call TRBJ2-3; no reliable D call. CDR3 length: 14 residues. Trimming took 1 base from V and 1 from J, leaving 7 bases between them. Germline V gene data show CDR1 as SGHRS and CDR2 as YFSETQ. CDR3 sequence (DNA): TGCGCCAGCAGCTTGACGGCTGGCACAGATACGCAGTATTTT. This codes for CASSLTAGTDTQYF.

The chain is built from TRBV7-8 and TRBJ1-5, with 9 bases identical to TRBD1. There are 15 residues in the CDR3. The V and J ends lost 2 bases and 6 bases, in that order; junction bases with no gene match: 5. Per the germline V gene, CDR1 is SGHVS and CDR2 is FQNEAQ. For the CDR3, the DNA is TGTGCCAGCAGCTTAAGGGACAGGGTTTCTCAGCCCCAGCATTTT. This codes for CASSLRDRVSQPQHF. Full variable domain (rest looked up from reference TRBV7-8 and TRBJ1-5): GAGVSQSPRYKVAKRGQDVALRCDPISGHVSLFWYQQALGQGPEFLTYFQNEAQLDKSGLPSDRFFAERPEGSVSTLKIQRTQQEDSAVYLCASSLRDRVSQPQHFGDGTRLSIL.

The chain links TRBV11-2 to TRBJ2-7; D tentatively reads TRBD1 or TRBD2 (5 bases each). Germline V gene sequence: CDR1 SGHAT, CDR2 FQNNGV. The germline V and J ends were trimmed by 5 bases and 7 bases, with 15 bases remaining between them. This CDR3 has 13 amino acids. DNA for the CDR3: TGTGCCAGCAGCCACCTCGGGACGCGGGAGCAGTACTTC. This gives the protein CASSHLGTREQYF.

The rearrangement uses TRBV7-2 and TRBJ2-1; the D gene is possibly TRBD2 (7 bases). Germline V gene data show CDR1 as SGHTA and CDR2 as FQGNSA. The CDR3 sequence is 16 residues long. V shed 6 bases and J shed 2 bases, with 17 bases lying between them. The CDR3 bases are TGTGCCAGCAGACAACGCGGGGGCGCCCCCTACAATGAGCAGTTCTTC. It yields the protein CASRQRGGAPYNEQFF.

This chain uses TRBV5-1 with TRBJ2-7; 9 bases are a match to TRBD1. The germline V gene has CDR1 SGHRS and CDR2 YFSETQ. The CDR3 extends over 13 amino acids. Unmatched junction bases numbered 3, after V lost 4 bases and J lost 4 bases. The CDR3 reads CASSKGQGYEQYF. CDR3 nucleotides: TGCGCCAGCAGCAAGGGACAGGGTTACGAGCAGTACTTC.

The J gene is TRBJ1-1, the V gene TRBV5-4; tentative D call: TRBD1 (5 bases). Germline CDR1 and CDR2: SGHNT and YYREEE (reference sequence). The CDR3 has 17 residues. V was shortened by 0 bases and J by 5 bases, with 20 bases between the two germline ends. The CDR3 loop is CASSLAGWGRAGTEAFF. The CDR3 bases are TGTGCCAGCAGCTTGGCCGGATGGGGCAGGGCAGGTACTGAAGCTTTCTTT.

CDR3 protein: CASSLASGTDTQYF. Here the CDR3 DNA reads TGTGCCAGCAGCTTAGCTAGCGGCACAGATACGCAGTATTTT. This chain links TRBV7-9 with TRBJ2-3; weak D call: TRBD2 (5 bases). V shed 0 bases and J shed 1 base, with 5 bases lying between them. The germline CDR1 and CDR2 sequences are SEHNR and FQNEAQ (reference sequence). CDR3 length equals 14 residues.

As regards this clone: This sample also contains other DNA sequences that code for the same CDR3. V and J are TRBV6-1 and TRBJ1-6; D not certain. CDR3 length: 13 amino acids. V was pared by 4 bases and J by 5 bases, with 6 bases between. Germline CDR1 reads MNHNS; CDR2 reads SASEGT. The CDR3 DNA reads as TGTGCCAGCAGTGGTACTAATAATTCACCCCTCCACTTT. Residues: CASSGTNNSPLHF.

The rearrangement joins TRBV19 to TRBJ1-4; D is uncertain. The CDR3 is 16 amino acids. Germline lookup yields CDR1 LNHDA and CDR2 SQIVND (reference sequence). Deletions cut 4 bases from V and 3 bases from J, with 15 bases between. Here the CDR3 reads CASSRSRRAANEKLFF. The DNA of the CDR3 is TGTGCCAGTAGTAGGAGCCGGAGGGCAGCTAATGAAAAACTGTTTTTT. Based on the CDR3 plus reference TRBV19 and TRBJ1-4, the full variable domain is DGGITQSPKYLFRKEGQNVTLSCEQNLNHDAMYWYRQDPGQGLRLIYYSQIVNDFQKGDIAEGYSVSREKKESFPLTVTSAQKNPTAFYLCASSRSRRAANEKLFFGSGTQLSVL.

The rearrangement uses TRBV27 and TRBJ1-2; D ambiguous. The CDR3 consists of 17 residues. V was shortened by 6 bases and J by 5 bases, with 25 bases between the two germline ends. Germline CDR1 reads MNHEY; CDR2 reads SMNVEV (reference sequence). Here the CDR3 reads CASSPLGQDPSVYGYTF. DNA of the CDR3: TGTGCCAGCAGCCCTTTAGGGCAGGACCCCTCTGTTTATGGCTACACCTTC.

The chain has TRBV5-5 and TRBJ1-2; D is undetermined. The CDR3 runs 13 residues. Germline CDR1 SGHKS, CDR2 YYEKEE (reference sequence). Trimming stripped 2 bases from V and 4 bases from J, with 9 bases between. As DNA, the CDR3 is TGTGCCAGCAGCTTTGCCCAGGCCTATGGCTACACCTTC. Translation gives CASSFAQAYGYTF.

The CDR3, as DNA: TGTGCCAGCTCACCTAGCCAGCGTAACACTGAAGCTTTCTTT. Encoded protein: CASSPSQRNTEAFF. The chain employs TRBV18 and TRBJ1-1, with D unresolved. V lost 3 bases, J lost 2 bases, and 10 bases lay in between. From germline, CDR1 is KGHSH and CDR2 LQKENI. The CDR3 runs to 14 residues.

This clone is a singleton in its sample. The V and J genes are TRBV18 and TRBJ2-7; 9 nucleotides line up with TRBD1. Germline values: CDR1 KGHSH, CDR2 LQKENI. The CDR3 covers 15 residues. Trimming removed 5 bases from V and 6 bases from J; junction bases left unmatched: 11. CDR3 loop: CASSSGRTGVFEQYF. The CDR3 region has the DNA TGTGCCAGCTCATCGGGGAGGACAGGGGTGTTCGAGCAGTACTTC. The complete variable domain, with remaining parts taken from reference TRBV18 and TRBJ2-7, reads NAGVMQNPRHLVRRRGQEARLRCSPMKGHSHVYWYRQLPEEGLKFMVYLQKENIIDESGMPKERFSAEFPKEGPSILRIQQVVRGDSAAYFCASSSGRTGVFEQYFGPGTRLTVT.

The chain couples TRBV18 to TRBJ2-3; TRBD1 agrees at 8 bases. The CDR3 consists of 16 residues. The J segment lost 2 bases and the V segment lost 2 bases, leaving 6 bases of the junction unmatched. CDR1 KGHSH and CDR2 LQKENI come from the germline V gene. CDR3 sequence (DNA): TGTGCCAGCTCACCATACCCAGGGGGCTACACAGATACGCAGTATTTT. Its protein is CASSPYPGGYTDTQYF.

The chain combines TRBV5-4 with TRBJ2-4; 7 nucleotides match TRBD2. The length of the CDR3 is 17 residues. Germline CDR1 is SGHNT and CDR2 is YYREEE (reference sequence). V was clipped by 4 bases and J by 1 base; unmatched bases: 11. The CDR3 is CASSDSPAGSAKNIQYF. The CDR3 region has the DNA TGTGCCAGCAGCGACTCCCCAGCGGGGAGCGCCAAAAACATTCAGTACTTC.

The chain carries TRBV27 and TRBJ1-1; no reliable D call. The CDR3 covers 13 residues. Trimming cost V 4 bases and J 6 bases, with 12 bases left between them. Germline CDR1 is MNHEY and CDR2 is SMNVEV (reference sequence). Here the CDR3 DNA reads TGTGCCAGCAGTTCGGGGAGGGTGGCTGAAGCTTTCTTT. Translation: CASSSGRVAEAFF.

CDR3 sequence reads: CASSYFGTGNTEAFF. DNA of the CDR3: TGTGCCAGCAGTTACTTTGGGACAGGGAACACTGAAGCTTTCTTT. This chain connects TRBV6-5 to TRBJ1-1; 8 nucleotides agree with TRBD1. Unmatched junction bases numbered 2, after V lost 1 base and J lost 1 base. CDR3 length: 15 amino acids. CDR1 is MNHEY and CDR2 is SVGAGI in the germline V gene.

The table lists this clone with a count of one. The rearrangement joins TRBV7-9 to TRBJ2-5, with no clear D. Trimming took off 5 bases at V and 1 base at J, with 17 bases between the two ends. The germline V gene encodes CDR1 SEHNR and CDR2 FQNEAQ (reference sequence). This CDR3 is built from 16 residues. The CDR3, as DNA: TGTGCCAGCAGCGCCCCGTTCGTAGGGATCCAAGAGACCCAGTACTTC. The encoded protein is CASSAPFVGIQETQYF.

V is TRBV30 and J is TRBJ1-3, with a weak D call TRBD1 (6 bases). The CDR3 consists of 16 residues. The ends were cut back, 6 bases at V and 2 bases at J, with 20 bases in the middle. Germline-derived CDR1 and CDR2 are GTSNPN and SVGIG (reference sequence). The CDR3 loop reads CACLPGGGAPGNTIYF. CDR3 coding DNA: TGTGCCTGCCTCCCGGGGGGGGGCGCTCCTGGAAACACCATATATTTT.